The 18 T cell receptor beta chains given below trace back to one sample, sequenced in a study of blood T cells in healthy people across ages. Combining a sample-barcoded 5' primer with a J-beta primer mix, a second PCR ran for roughly 7 to 12 cycles. TCRdb re-derived calls from the 5' RACE reads in MiXCR, one entry per CDR3 protein. The sample lists 550,000 to 750,000 distinct CDR3 sequences, about 21% occurring once. Input material: blood. The receptor set was obtained from a man between 65 and 85 years old in good health.

On this clonotype itself: A much larger clone lies a single base off, so this may be a read error. The J gene is TRBJ2-2, the V gene TRBV9; D gene uncertain. Germline CDR1 and CDR2: SGDLS and YYNGEE. The CDR3 is 11 amino acids. Trimming removed 0 bases at V and 6 bases at J, with 0 bases between. The CDR3 sequence is CASSVAGELFF. The CDR3 nucleotides read TGTGCCAGCAGCGTAGCCGGGGAGCTGTTTTTT.

This chain joins TRBV21-1 and TRBJ1-4; the table's D call TRBD1 went unverified against the DNA. TRBV21-1 is a documented pseudogene. The CDR3 sequence is 15 residues long. The CDR3 nucleotides read TGTGCCAGCAGCAAAAGGGACAGGGGCCGAGAAAAACTGTTTTTT. Its protein is CASSKRDRGREKLFF.

The gene calls are TRBV2 and TRBJ2-5; D is possibly TRBD1 or TRBD2 (5 bases each). This CDR3 is built from 15 residues. Germline-derived CDR1 and CDR2 are SNHLY and FYNNEI. V dropped 7 bases and J dropped 1 base, with 16 bases sitting between them. The CDR3 DNA reads as TGTGCCAGCACCAAAAATTGGGGGTTCCAAGAGACCCAGTACTTC. Protein: CASTKNWGFQETQYF.

This chain joins TRBV7-9 and TRBJ1-4; D is ambiguous. This CDR3 spans 13 amino acids. Germline CDR1 SEHNR, CDR2 FQNEAQ (reference sequence). V dropped 3 bases and J dropped 11 bases, with 13 bases sitting between them. The CDR3 here is CASSLETAIKLFF. CDR3 sequence (DNA): TGTGCCAGCAGCTTGGAAACAGCGATCAAACTGTTTTTT.

This clonotype was picked up a small number of times. Germline and junction disagree at one end, which may indicate a read error. This chain joins TRBV9 and TRBJ2-5; no clear D. The germline gives CDR1 SGDLS, CDR2 YYNGEE. The CDR3 is 14 amino acids. As DNA, the CDR3 is TGTGCCAACAGCGTAGGCGTCGGCCAAGAGACCCAGTACTTC. Residues: CANSVGVGQETQYF.

Only one count was recorded for this clonotype. The chain has TRBV6-1 and TRBJ2-1; no clear D. From germline, CDR1 is MNHNS and CDR2 SASEGT. Trimming shortened V by 7 bases and J by 8 bases, and 18 bases separated the two germline ends. The CDR3 runs 14 residues. Here the CDR3 reads CASKGPGPWDEQFF. DNA for the CDR3: TGTGCCAGCAAGGGCCCGGGCCCCTGGGATGAGCAGTTCTTC.

The V and J genes are TRBV19 and TRBJ2-2; the D is unclear. CDR1 and CDR2 (germline): LNHDA, SQIVND (reference sequence). Trimming removed 3 bases from V and 3 bases from J, with 5 bases in between. This CDR3 contains 13 residues. CDR3 amino acids: CASSIEYTGELFF. The CDR3 DNA reads as TGTGCCAGTAGTATCGAGTACACCGGGGAGCTGTTTTTT.

The CDR3 DNA sequence: TGTGCCAGCAGTTACTCGCTCGACAGGGTTAATGAAAAACTGTTTTTT. Protein product: CASSYSLDRVNEKLFF. The chain couples TRBV6-5 to TRBJ1-4, with 7 bases matching TRBD1. Germline V lookup: CDR1 MNHEY, CDR2 SVGAGI. This CDR3 has 16 residues. The V gene end was trimmed by 0 bases and the J gene end by 4 bases; junction bases not matched to a gene: 5.

The gene calls are TRBV20-1 and TRBJ2-3, with TRBD1 matching 11 bases. The length of the CDR3 is 15 residues. The germline gives CDR1 DFQATT, CDR2 SNEGSKA (reference sequence). V lost 6 bases, J lost 2 bases, and 7 bases stayed unmatched. As DNA, the CDR3 is TGCAGTGCCCCCCGGACAGGGGGCATCACAGATACGCAGTATTTT. This codes for CSAPRTGGITDTQYF.

This clonotype came up once. V and J are TRBV6-2 or TRBV6-3 and TRBJ2-7, with 7 bases that match TRBD1. The CDR3 totals 12 residues. V was pared by 2 bases and J by 11 bases, with 6 bases of the junction left unmatched. Germline CDR1 MNHEY, CDR2 SVGEGT. The CDR3 loop is CASSYPGQLEYF. CDR3 nucleotides: TGTGCCAGCAGTTACCCGGGACAGTTGGAGTACTTC.

V gene TRBV4-3 combines with J gene TRBJ2-2; D might be TRBD2 (5 bases). Germline-derived CDR1 and CDR2 are LGHNA and YSLEER. The CDR3 extends over 15 amino acids. Trimming removed 5 bases from V and 6 bases from J, with 16 bases in between. DNA of the CDR3: TGCGCCAGCAGCTTTCGGACGGGAATCGCCGGGGAGCTGTTTTTT. Encoded protein: CASSFRTGIAGELFF.

The chain joins TRBV4-1 to TRBJ2-2; weak D call: TRBD1 (6 bases). V was shortened by 0 bases and J by 6 bases, with 8 bases between the two germline ends. The CDR3 has 14 amino acids. From germline, CDR1 is MGHRA and CDR2 YSYEKL. The CDR3 coding sequence is TGCGCCAGCAGCCAAGATGAGGGGGCCGGGGAGCTGTTTTTT. It is translated as CASSQDEGAGELFF.

The chain couples TRBV28 to TRBJ2-2; no definite D call. This CDR3 has 12 amino acids. In germline, CDR1 is MDHEN, CDR2 SYDVKM. Trimming left V 9 bases short and J 6 bases short, with 11 bases between. The CDR3 DNA sequence: TGTGCCAGTTTTGGGGTCCCCGGGGAGCTGTTTTTT. Translation: CASFGVPGELFF.

Here the CDR3 reads CSASRVAGGGDTQYF. DNA for the CDR3: TGCAGTGCTAGTAGGGTAGCGGGTGGCGGGGATACGCAGTATTTT. This sequence joins TRBV20-1 and TRBJ2-3, with 7 bases aligning to TRBD2. Per the germline V gene, CDR1 is DFQATT and CDR2 is SNEGSKA (reference sequence). V was clipped by 3 bases and J by 6 bases; unmatched bases: 12. The CDR3 is made up of 15 amino acids.

The chain combines TRBV30 with TRBJ1-6; 9 nucleotides align to TRBD1. Germline lookup yields CDR1 GTSNPN and CDR2 SVGIG (reference sequence). J gave up 2 bases and V 2 bases, and 1 base lay outside the gene matches. The CDR3 consists of 15 residues. CDR3 bases: TGTGCCTGGAGTCGGACAGGGGCCTATAATTCACCCCTCCACTTT. Translating it yields CAWSRTGAYNSPLHF.

Regarding this clonotype: An end of the junction differs from the germline gene, which may be a read error. The chain carries TRBV7-2 and TRBJ2-5; 9 nucleotides match TRBD2. This CDR3 spans 16 amino acids. The germline V gene has CDR1 SGHTA and CDR2 FQGNSA. CDR3 in amino acids: CASSRLAALAQETQYF. For the CDR3, the DNA is TGTGCCAGCAGCCGACTAGCGGCTTTAGCTCAAGAGACTCAGTACTTC.

The table lists this clonotype with many counts. Here the CDR3 reads CSVGQGGPDTQYF. The CDR3 bases are TGCAGCGTGGGACAGGGAGGACCAGATACGCAGTATTTT. This rearrangement joins TRBV29-1 to TRBJ2-3; the match to TRBD1 covers 9 bases. V shed 6 bases and J 4 bases; nucleotides not matched to a gene: 5. Germline CDR1 is SQVTM and CDR2 is ANQGSEA. The CDR3 contains 13 residues.

This clonotype was detected a few times. The chain is built from TRBV7-9 and TRBJ2-7, with TRBD2 matching 7 bases. The ends lost 7 bases at V and 6 bases at J; junction bases unmatched: 9. The CDR3 consists of 13 residues. Germline V gene data show CDR1 as SEHNR and CDR2 as FQNEAQ (reference sequence). In nucleotides, the CDR3 is TGTGCCAGCACCAAAACGTCTAGCGGCGAGCAGTACTTC. Its protein product is CASTKTSSGEQYF. The whole variable domain, remainder taken from reference TRBV7-9 and TRBJ2-7, is DTGVSQNPRHKITKRGQNVTFRCDPISEHNRLYWYRQTLGQGPEFLTYFQNEAQLEKSRLLSDRFSAERPKGSFSTLEIQRTEQGDSAMYLCASTKTSSGEQYFGPGTRLTVT.